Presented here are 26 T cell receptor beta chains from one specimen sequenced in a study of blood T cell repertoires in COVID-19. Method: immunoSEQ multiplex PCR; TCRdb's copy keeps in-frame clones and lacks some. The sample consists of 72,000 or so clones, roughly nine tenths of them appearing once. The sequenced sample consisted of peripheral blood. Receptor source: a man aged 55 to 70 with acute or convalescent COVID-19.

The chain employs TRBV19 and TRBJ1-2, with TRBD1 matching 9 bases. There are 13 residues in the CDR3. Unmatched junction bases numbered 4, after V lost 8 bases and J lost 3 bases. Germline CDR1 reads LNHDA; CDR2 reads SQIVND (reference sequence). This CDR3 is CASGRTGDYGYTF. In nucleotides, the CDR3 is TGTGCCAGTGGGAGGACAGGGGACTATGGCTACACCTTC.

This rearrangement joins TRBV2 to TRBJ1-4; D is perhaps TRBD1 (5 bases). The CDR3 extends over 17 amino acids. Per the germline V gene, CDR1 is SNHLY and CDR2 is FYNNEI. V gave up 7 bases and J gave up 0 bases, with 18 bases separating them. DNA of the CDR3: TGTGCCAGCAAGGGTTGGGGGGATGAAGCAACTAATGAAAAACTGTTTTTT. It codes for CASKGWGDEATNEKLFF.

The CDR3 reads CASSPHSGGLTDTQYF. The CDR3 DNA follows: TGCGCCAGCAGCCCCCATTCCGGGGGGCTTACAGATACGCAGTATTTT. The chain joins TRBV5-1 to TRBJ2-3; tentative D call: TRBD2 (7 bases). The V gene's germline CDR1 is SGHRS and CDR2 YFSETQ. V was trimmed by 4 bases and J by 3 bases, leaving 18 bases between them. This CDR3 comprises 16 residues.

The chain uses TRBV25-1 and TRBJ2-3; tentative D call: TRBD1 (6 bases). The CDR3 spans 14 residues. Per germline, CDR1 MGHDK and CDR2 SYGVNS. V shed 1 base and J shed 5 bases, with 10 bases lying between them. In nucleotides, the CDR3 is TGTGCCAGCAGTGAATCGACAGGACGAGATACGCAGTATTTT. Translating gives CASSESTGRDTQYF.

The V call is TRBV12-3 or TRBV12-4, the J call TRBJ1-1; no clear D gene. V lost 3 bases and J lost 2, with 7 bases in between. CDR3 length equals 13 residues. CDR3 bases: TGTGCCAGCAGTTTTGAGAGCAACACTGAAGCTTTCTTT. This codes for CASSFESNTEAFF.

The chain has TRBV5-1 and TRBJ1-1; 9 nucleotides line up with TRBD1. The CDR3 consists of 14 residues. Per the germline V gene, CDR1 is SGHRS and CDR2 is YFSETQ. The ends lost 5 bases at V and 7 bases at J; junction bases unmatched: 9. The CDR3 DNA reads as TGCGCCAGCAGGAAGTCGGGACAGGGTGATGAAGCTTTCTTT. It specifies CASRKSGQGDEAFF.

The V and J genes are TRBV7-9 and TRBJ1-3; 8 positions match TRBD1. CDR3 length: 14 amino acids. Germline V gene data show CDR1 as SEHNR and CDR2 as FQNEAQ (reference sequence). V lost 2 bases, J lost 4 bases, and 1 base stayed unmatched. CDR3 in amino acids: CASSLQGAGNTIYF. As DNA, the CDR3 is TGTGCCAGCAGCTTACAGGGGGCGGGAAACACCATATATTTT.

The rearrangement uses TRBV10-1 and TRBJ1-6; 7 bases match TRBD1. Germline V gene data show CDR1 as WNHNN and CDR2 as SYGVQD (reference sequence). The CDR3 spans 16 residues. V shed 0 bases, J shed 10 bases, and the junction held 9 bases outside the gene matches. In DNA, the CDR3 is TGCGCCAGCAGTGAGTCGGCCCAGGGGGTGGGATCACCCCTCCACTTT. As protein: CASSESAQGVGSPLHF.

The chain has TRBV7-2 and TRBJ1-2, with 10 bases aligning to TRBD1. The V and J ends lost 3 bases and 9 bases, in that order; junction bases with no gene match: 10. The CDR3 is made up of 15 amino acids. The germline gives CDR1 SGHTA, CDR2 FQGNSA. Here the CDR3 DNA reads TGTGCCAGCAGCTTTGTAGCGGGGACAGGGGAACGCTACACCTTC. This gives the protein CASSFVAGTGERYTF.

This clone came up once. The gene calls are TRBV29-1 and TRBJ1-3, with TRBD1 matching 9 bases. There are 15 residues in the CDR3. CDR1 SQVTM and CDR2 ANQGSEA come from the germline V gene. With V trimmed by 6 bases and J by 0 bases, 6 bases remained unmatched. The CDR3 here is CSVTGTGNSGNTIYF. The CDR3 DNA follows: TGCAGCGTGACCGGGACAGGGAACTCTGGAAACACCATATATTTT. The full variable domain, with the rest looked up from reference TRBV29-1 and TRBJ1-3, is SAVISQKPSRDICQRGTSLTIQCQVDSQVTMMFWYRQQPGQSLTLIATANQGSEATYESGFVIDKFPISRPNLTFSTLTVSNMSPEDSSIYLCSVTGTGNSGNTIYFGEGSWLTVV.

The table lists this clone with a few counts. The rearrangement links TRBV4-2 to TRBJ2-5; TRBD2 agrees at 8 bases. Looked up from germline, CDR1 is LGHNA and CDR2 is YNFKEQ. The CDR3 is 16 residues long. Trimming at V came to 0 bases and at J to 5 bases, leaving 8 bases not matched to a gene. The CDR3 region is CASSQDASGGPETQYF. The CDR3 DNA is TGTGCCAGCAGCCAAGATGCCTCGGGGGGGCCTGAGACCCAGTACTTC.

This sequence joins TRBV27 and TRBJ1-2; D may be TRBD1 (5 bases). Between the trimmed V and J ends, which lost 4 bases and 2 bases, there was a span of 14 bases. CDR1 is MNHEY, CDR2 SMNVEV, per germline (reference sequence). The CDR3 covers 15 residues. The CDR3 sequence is CASSSVSGQNYGYTF. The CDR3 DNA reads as TGTGCCAGCAGTTCGGTGTCAGGGCAAAACTATGGCTACACCTTC.

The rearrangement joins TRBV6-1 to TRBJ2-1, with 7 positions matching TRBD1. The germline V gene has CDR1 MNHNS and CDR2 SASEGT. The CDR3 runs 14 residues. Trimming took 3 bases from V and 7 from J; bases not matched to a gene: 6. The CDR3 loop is CASSETGLRNEQFF. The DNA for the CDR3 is TGTGCCAGCAGTGAGACAGGGTTGAGAAATGAGCAGTTCTTC.

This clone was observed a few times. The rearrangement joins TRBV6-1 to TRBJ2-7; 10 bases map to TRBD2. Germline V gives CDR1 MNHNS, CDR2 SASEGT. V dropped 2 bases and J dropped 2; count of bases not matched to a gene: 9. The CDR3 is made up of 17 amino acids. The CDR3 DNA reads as TGTGCCAGCAGTGAAATAACTAGCGGGGTGATTACCTACGAGCAGTACTTC. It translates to CASSEITSGVITYEQYF.

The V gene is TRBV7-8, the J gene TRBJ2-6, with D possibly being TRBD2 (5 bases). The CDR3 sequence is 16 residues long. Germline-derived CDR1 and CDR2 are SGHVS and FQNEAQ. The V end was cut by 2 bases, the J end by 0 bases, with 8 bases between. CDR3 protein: CASSLFGSSGANVLTF. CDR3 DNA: TGTGCCAGCAGCTTATTTGGGAGCTCTGGGGCCAACGTCCTGACTTTC. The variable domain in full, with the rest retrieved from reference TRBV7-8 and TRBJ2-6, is GAGVSQSPRYKVAKRGQDVALRCDPISGHVSLFWYQQALGQGPEFLTYFQNEAQLDKSGLPSDRFFAERPEGSVSTLKIQRTQQEDSAVYLCASSLFGSSGANVLTFGAGSRLTVL.

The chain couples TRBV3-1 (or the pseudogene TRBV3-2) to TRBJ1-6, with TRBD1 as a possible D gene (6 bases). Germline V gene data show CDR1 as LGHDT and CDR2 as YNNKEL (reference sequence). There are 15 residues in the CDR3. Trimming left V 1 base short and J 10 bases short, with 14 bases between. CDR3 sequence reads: CASSQGVQGWSPLHF. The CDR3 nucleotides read TGTGCCAGCAGCCAAGGGGTACAGGGCTGGTCACCCCTCCACTTT.

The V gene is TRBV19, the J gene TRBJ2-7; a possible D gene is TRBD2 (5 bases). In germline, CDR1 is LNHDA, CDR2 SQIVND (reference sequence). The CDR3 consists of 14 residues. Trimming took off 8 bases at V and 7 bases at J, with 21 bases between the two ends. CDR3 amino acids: CASGPGLTTGEQYF. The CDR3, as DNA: TGTGCCAGTGGACCGGGTCTAACAACGGGGGAGCAGTACTTC.

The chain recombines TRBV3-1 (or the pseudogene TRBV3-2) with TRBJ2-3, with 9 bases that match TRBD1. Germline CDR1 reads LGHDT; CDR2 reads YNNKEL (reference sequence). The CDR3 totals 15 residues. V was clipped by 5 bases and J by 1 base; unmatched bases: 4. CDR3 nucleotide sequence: TGTGCCAGCAGCACCCGGGACAGGGGCACAGATACGCAGTATTTT. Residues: CASSTRDRGTDTQYF.

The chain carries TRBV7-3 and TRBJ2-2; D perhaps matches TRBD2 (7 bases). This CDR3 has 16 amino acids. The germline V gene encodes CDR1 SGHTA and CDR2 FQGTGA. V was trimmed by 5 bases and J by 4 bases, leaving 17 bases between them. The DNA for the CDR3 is TGTGCCAGCAGCCCTTCCGGGGGGCGCCGCACCGGGGAGCTGTTTTTT. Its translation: CASSPSGGRRTGELFF.

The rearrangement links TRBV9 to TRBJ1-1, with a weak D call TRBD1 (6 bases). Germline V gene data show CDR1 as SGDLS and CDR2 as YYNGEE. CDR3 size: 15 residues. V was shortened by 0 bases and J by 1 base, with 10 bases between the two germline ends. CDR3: CASSVAGEWNTEAFF. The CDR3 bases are TGTGCCAGCAGCGTAGCAGGGGAATGGAACACTGAAGCTTTCTTT.

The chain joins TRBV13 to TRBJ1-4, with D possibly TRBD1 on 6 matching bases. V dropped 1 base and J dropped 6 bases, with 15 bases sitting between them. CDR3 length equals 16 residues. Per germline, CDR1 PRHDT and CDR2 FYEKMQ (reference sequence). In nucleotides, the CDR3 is TGTGCCAGCAGCTTAGCAGTGACAGGAGGCTATGAAAAACTGTTTTTT. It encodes CASSLAVTGGYEKLFF.

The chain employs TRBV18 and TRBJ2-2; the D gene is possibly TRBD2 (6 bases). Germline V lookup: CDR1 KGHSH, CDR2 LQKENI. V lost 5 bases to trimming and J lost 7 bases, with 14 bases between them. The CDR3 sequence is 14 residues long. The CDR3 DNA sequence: TGTGCCAGCTCAGGAGGGGCCCCCCGCGGGGAGCTGTTTTTT. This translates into CASSGGAPRGELFF.

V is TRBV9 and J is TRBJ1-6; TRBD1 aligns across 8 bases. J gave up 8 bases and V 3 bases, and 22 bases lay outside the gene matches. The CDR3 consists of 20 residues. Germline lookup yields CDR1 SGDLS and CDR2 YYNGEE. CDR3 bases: TGTGCCAGCAGCGCCCGCAGAGGGGTAGTGCAGGGGGCGAGTGATTCACCCCTCCACTTT. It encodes CASSARRGVVQGASDSPLHF.

CDR3 nucleotides: TGTGCCAGCAGTCTACAGCCATCCGATACGCAGTATTTT. Translation: CASSLQPSDTQYF. The V call is TRBV12-3 or TRBV12-4, the J call TRBJ2-3; D gene ambiguous. The CDR3 contains 13 residues. Trimming removed 5 bases from V and 6 bases from J, with 12 bases in between.

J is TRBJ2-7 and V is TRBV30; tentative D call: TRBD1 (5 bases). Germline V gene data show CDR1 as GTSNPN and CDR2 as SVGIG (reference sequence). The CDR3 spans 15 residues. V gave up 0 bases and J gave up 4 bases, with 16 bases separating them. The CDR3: CAWSVRGHVGYEQYF. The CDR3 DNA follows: TGTGCCTGGAGTGTACGAGGACATGTAGGTTACGAGCAGTACTTC.

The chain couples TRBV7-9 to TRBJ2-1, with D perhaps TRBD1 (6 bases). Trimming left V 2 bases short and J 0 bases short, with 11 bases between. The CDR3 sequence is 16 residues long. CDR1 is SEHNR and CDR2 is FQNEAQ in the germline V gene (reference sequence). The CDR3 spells CASSLRTGNSYNEQFF. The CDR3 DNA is TGTGCCAGCAGCTTACGCACAGGGAACTCCTACAATGAGCAGTTCTTC.